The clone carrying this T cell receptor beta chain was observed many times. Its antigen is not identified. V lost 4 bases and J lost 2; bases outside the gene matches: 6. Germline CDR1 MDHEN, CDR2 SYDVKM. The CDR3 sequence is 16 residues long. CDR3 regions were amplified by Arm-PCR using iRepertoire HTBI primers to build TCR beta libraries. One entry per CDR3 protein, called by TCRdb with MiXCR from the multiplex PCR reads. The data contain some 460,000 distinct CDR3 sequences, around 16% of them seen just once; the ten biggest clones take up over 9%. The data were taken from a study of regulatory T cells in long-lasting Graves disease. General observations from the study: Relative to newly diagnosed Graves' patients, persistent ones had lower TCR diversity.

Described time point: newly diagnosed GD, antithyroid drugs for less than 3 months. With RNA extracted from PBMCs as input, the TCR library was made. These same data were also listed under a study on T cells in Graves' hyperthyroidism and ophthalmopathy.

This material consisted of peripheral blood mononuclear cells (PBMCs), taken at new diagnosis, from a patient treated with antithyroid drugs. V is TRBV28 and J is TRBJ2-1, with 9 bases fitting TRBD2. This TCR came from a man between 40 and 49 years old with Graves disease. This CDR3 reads CASSSQAGGPYNEQFF. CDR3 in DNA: TGTGCCAGCAGTTCTCAAGCGGGAGGCCCCTACAATGAGCAGTTCTTC. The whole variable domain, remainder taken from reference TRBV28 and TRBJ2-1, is DVKVTQSSRYLVKRTGEKVFLECVQDMDHENMFWYRQDPGLGLRLIYFSYDVKMKEKGDIPEGYSVSREKKERFSLILESASTNQTSMYLCASSSQAGGPYNEQFFGPGTRLTVL.